This T cell receptor delta chain was found in a study of Vδ1+ human thymocytes. The study, taken as a whole, reports: Thymic TRG and TRD repertoires appeared highly polyclonal, with Gaussian CDR3 length distributions. Around 20% of thymic delta-chain sequences were Vdelta2, with few Vdelta3, unlike blood Vdelta1+ controls.

The CDR3 covers 13 residues. Germline CDR1 reads TVYSNPD; CDR2 reads GDNSRS (reference sequence). There are a few counts of this clone. The antigen remains unidentified. RNA was extracted from the cells and then reverse transcribed. Multiplex PCR used pooled V-gene forward primers and a constant-region reverse primer to amplify CDR3s. TCRdb applied CATT to the multiplex PCR reads for clone calling. Of 45,000 to 60,000 delta-chain clones in the sample, about 15% are singletons; the top ten hold 0.39%. The sample comprised Vdelta1+ gamma-delta thymocytes from the thymus. Subset: FACS-sorted CD3+ TCRalphabeta- TCRVdelta1+ TCRVdelta2- thymocytes. The chain employs TRDV3 and TRDJ1, with D unclear. The source of this sequence is a girl under two years old who had congenital heart surgery. The CDR3 here is CARPGRGTDKLIF. As DNA, the CDR3 is TGTGCTCGCCCCGGAAGGGGCACCGATAAACTCATCTTT.